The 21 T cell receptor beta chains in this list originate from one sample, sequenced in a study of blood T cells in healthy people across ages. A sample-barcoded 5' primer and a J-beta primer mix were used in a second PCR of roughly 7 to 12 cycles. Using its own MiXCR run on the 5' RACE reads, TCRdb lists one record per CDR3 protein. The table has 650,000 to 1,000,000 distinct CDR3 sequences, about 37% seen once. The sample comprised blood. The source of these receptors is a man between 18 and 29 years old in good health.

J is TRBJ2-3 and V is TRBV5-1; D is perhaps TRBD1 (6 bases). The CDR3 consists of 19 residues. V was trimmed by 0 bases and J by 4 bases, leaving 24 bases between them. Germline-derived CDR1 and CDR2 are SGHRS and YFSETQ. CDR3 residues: CASSLGLSRGRKVADTQYF. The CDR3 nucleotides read TGCGCCAGCAGCTTGGGGTTGAGTAGGGGGAGAAAGGTTGCAGATACGCAGTATTTT.

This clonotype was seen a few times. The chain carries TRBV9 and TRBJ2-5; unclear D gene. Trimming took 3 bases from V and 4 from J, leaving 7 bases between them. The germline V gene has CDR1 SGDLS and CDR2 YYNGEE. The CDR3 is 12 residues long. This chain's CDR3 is CASSGPPETQYF. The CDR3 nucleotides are TGTGCCAGCAGCGGGCCCCCAGAGACCCAGTACTTC. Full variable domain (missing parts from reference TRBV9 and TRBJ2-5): DSGVTQTPKHLITATGQRVTLRCSPRSGDLSVYWYQQSLDQGLQFLIQYYNGEERAKGNILERFSAQQFPDLHSELNLSSLELGDSALYFCASSGPPETQYFGPGTRLLVL.

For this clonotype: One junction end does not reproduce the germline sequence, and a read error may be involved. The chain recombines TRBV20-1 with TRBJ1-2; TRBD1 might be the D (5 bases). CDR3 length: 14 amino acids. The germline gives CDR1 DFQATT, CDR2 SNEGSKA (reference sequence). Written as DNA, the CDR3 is TGCAGTGCCAGAGTAGGGCAGGGCGACTATGGCTACACCTTC. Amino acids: CSARVGQGDYGYTF.

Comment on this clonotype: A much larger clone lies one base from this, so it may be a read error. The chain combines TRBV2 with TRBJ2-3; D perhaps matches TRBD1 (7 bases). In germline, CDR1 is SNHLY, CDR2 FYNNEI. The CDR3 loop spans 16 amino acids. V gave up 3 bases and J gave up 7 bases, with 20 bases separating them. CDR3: CASSETRGANQNTQYF. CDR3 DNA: TGTGCCAGCAGTGAGACCAGGGGGGCTAATCAGAATACGCAGTATTTT. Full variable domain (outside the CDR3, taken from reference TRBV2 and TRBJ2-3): EPEVTQTPSHQVTQMGQEVILRCVPISNHLYFYWYRQILGQKVEFLVSFYNNEISEKSEIFDDQFSVERPDGSNFTLKIRSTKLEDSAMYFCASSETRGANQNTQYFGPGTRLTVL.

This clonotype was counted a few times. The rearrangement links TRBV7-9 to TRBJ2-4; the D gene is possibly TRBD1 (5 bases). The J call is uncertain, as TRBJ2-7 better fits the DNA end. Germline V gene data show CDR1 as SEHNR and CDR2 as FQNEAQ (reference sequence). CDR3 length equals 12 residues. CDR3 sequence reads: CASSHDRYEQYF. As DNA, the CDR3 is TGTGCCAGCAGCCACGACAGATACGAGCAGTACTTC.

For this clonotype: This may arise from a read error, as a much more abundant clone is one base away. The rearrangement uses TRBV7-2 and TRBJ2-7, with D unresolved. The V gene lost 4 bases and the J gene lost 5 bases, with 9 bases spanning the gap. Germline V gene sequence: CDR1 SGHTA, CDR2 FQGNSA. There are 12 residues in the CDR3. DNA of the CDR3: TGTGCCAGCAGCTCAACCACCCACGAGCAGTACTTC. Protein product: CASSSTTHEQYF. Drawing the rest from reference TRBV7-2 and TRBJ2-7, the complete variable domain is GAGVSQSPSNKVTEKGKDVELRCDPISGHTALYWYRQSLGQGLEFLIYFQGNSAPDKSGLPSDRFSAERTGGSVSTLTIQRTQQEDSAVYLCASSSTTHEQYFGPGTRLTVT.

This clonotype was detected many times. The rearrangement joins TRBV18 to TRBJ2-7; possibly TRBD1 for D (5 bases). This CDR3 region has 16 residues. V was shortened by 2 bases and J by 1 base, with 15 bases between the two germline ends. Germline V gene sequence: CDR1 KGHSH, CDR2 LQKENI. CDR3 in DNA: TGTGCCAGCTCACCATTCAGTCCGGACACATCCTACGAGCAGTACTTC. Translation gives CASSPFSPDTSYEQYF.

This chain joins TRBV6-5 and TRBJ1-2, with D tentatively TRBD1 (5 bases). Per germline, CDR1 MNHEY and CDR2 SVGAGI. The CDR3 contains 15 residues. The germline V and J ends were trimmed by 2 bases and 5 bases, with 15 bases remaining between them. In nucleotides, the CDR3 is TGTGCCAGCAGTTACGGGTCCGGGACGGGTTATGGCTACACCTTC. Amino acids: CASSYGSGTGYGYTF.

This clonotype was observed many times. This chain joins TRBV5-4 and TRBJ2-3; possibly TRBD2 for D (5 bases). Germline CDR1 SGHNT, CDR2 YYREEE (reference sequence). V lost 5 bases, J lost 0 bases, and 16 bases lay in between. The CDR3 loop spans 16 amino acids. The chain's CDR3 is CASRNELGASTDTQYF. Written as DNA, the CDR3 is TGTGCCAGCAGGAATGAACTAGGCGCTAGCACAGATACGCAGTATTTT.

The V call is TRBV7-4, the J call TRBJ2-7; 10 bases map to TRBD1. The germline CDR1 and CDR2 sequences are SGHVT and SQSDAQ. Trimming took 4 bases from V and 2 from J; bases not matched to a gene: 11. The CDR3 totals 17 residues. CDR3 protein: CASSCQDRDRGPYEQYF. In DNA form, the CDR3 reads TGTGCCAGCAGCTGCCAAGACCGGGACAGGGGACCCTACGAGCAGTACTTC.

This chain's CDR3 is CAWSPGAGANVLTF. DNA of the CDR3: TGTGCCTGGAGTCCTGGGGCCGGGGCCAACGTCCTGACTTTC. V is TRBV30 and J is TRBJ2-6; D is possibly TRBD1 (5 bases). The CDR3 sequence is 14 residues long. CDR1 is GTSNPN, CDR2 SVGIG, per germline (reference sequence). The V end lost 2 bases, the J end lost 4 bases, and 9 bases lay between the germline ends.

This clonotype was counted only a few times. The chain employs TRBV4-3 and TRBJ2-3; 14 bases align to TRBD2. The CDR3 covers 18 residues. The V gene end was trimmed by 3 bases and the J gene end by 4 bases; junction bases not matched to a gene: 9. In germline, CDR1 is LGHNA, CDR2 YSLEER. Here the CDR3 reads CASSQTPTSGGAPDTQYF. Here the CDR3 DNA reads TGCGCCAGCAGCCAGACCCCGACTAGCGGGGGGGCCCCAGATACGCAGTATTTT.

This chain's CDR3 is CSARDFARAYYGYTF. The CDR3 DNA reads TGCAGTGCTAGAGATTTCGCCCGGGCGTACTATGGCTACACCTTC. V gene TRBV20-1 combines with J gene TRBJ1-2; D remains unclear. CDR1 is DFQATT and CDR2 is SNEGSKA in the germline V gene (reference sequence). The V end was cut by 0 bases, the J end by 3 bases, with 14 bases between. The CDR3 length is 15 residues.

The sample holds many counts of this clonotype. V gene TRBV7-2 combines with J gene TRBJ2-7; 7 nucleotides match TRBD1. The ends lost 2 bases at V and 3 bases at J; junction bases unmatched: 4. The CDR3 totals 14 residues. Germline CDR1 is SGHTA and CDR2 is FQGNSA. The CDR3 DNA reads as TGTGCCAGCAGCTTAAGTCCAGGGGGCTACGAGCAGTACTTC. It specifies CASSLSPGGYEQYF.

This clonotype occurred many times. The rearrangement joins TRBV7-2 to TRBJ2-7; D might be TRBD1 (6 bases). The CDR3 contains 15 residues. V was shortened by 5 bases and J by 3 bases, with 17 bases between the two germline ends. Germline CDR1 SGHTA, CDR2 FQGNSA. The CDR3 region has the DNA TGTGCCAGCAGCCCCCAAAGTGGCAGGGGCTACGAGCAGTACTTC. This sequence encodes CASSPQSGRGYEQYF.

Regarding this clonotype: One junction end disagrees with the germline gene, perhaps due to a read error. The CDR3: CSSSLGNQPQHF. The DNA for the CDR3 is TGTTCCAGCAGTTTGGGGAATCAGCCCCAGCATTTT. The V call is TRBV12-3 or TRBV12-4, the J call TRBJ1-5; D not certain. The CDR3 consists of 12 residues.

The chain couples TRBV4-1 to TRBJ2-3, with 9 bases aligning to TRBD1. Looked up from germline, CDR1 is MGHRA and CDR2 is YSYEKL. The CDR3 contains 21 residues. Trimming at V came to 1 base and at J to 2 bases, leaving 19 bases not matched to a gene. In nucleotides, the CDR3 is TGCGCCAGCAGCCAAGCCCCGGGACAGGGAGTAACCCAGCTTGCCACAGATACGCAGTATTTT. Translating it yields CASSQAPGQGVTQLATDTQYF.

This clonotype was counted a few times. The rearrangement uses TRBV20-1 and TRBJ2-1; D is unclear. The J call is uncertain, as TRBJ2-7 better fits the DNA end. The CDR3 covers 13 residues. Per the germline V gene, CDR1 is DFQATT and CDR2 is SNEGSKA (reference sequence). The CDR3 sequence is CSAHGSSYNEQYF. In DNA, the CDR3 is TGCAGTGCCCACGGAAGCTCCTACAATGAGCAGTACTTC.

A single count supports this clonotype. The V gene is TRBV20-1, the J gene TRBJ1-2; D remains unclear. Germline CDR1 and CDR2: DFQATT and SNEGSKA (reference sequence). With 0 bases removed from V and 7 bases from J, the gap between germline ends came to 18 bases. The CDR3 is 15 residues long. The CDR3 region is CSARDFSFPPGGYTF. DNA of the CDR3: TGCAGTGCTAGAGATTTCAGCTTCCCGCCTGGTGGCTACACCTTC.

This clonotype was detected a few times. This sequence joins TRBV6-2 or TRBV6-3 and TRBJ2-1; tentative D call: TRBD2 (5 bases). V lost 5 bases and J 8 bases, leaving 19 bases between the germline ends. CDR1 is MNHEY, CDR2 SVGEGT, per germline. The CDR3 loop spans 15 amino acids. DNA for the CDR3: TGTGCCAGCAGTCGGAGGAAGGGTATAGGCTATGAGCAGTTCTTC. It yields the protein CASSRRKGIGYEQFF.

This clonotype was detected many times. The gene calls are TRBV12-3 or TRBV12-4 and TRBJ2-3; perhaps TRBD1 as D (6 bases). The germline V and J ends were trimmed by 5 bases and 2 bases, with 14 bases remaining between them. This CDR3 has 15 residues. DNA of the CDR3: TGTGCCAGCAGTGATGATGACAGGACCACAGATACGCAGTATTTT. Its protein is CASSDDDRTTDTQYF.